One sample yielded the 12 T cell receptor beta chains listed below, sequenced in a study of CD8 T cells in Susac syndrome. An amount of RNA that ranged from about 0.45 to 1 ug was reverse transcribed with random hexamers. TCRdb called the immunoSEQ multiplex PCR reads again in MiXCR, with one record for every CDR3 protein. The data show approximately 190,000 distinct CDR3 sequences, about 95% seen once. Specimen: CD8+ T cells from PBMCs. These receptors all stem from a human donor with Susac syndrome.

The chain is built from TRBV30 and TRBJ2-7; D not resolved. Germline CDR1 reads GTSNPN; CDR2 reads SVGIG (reference sequence). Trimming pared 0 bases from V and 5 bases from J, leaving 8 bases between. This CDR3 has 12 amino acids. The CDR3 DNA follows: TGTGCCTGGAGTGTATTGGGAAACGAGCAGTACTTC. Translating it yields CAWSVLGNEQYF.

The CDR3 loop reads CASSERETQYF. The CDR3 region has the DNA TGTGCCAGCAGTGAACGAGAGACCCAGTACTTC. This chain joins TRBV2 and TRBJ2-5; D is uncertain. The germline V gene has CDR1 SNHLY and CDR2 FYNNEI. Trimming took 2 bases from V and 4 from J, leaving 2 bases between them. This CDR3 has 11 residues.

The chain combines TRBV2 with TRBJ1-1; D is possibly TRBD1 (5 bases). The CDR3 has 13 amino acids. Germline CDR1 is SNHLY and CDR2 is FYNNEI. V was trimmed by 8 bases and J by 5 bases, leaving 15 bases between them. This CDR3 reads CASSAARGTEAFF. As DNA, the CDR3 is TGTGCCAGCTCGGCTGCTCGGGGGACTGAAGCTTTCTTT.

The chain has TRBV3-1 and TRBJ2-3; D unclear. Germline V gives CDR1 LGHDT, CDR2 YNNKEL (reference sequence). The CDR3 runs to 13 residues. Trimming took off 7 bases at V and 0 bases at J, with 8 bases between the two ends. CDR3 loop: CASKDVSTDTQYF. The CDR3 DNA sequence: TGTGCCAGCAAGGACGTAAGCACAGATACGCAGTATTTT.

The chain links TRBV3-1 to TRBJ2-7; tentatively, D is TRBD2 (6 bases). This CDR3 has 15 amino acids. Germline-derived CDR1 and CDR2 are LGHDT and YNNKEL (reference sequence). The V gene lost 5 bases and the J gene lost 5 bases, with 19 bases spanning the gap. The CDR3 nucleotides read TGTGCCAGCAGCTTCACCCGGGATGGGACTCACGAGCAGTACTTC. It translates to CASSFTRDGTHEQYF.

CDR3 protein: CASSHLWGAPEAFF. CDR3 nucleotide sequence: TGCGCCAGCAGCCACCTCTGGGGGGCCCCTGAAGCTTTCTTT. J is TRBJ1-1 and V is TRBV4-1; perhaps TRBD1 as D (6 bases). The ends were cut back, 3 bases at V and 6 bases at J, with 14 bases in the middle. The CDR3 consists of 14 residues. Germline loops: CDR1 MGHRA, CDR2 YSYEKL.

The chain couples TRBV2 to TRBJ2-6; the D gene is possibly TRBD1 (6 bases). Between the trimmed V and J ends, which lost 4 bases and 6 bases, there was a span of 13 bases. Germline-derived CDR1 and CDR2 are SNHLY and FYNNEI. The CDR3 is 15 amino acids. Written as DNA, the CDR3 is TGTGCCAGCAGTGGCCTCAGGGGAGAGGCCAACGTCCTGACTTTC. Protein sequence: CASSGLRGEANVLTF. The complete variable domain, with remaining parts taken from reference TRBV2 and TRBJ2-6, reads EPEVTQTPSHQVTQMGQEVILRCVPISNHLYFYWYRQILGQKVEFLVSFYNNEISEKSEIFDDQFSVERPDGSNFTLKIRSTKLEDSAMYFCASSGLRGEANVLTFGAGSRLTVL.

This clonotype occurred once. CDR3 sequence reads: CASSPRDSSGNTIYF. The CDR3 region has the DNA TGTGCCAGCTCACCGCGGGACAGCTCTGGAAACACCATATATTTT. The rearrangement links TRBV18 to TRBJ1-3; 7 positions agree with TRBD1. Germline values: CDR1 KGHSH, CDR2 LQKENI. The CDR3 has 15 residues. The ends lost 3 bases at V and 0 bases at J; junction bases unmatched: 2.

V usage is TRBV7-8 and J usage is TRBJ1-2; D might be TRBD1 (6 bases). The CDR3 consists of 14 residues. V lost 7 bases and J lost 1, with 13 bases in between. CDR1 and CDR2 from the germline V gene are SGHVS and FQNEAQ. As DNA, the CDR3 is TGTGCCAGCAACCCGACAGGATATAACTATGGCTACACCTTC. Translation: CASNPTGYNYGYTF.

The chain is built from TRBV20-1 and TRBJ1-3; D perhaps matches TRBD1 (6 bases). Trimming shortened V by 2 bases and J by 1 base, and 24 bases separated the two germline ends. This CDR3 is built from 19 residues. The germline V gene has CDR1 DFQATT and CDR2 SNEGSKA (reference sequence). The CDR3 sequence: CSARIPAATGLRSGNTIYF. The CDR3 DNA follows: TGCAGTGCTAGAATCCCTGCGGCCACAGGGCTGAGATCTGGAAACACCATATATTTT.

This clonotype was seen only once. The chain uses TRBV7-6 and TRBJ2-2; 9 bases map to TRBD1. Germline CDR1 and CDR2: SGHVS and FNYEAQ. After removal of 5 bases from V and 0 bases from J, the junction contained 10 bases not matched to a gene. The CDR3 sequence is 18 residues long. CDR3 sequence: CASSIPGTGSANTGELFF. CDR3 DNA: TGTGCCAGCAGCATACCCGGGACAGGGAGCGCGAACACCGGGGAGCTGTTTTTT.

The chain couples TRBV27 to TRBJ1-2; D ambiguous. V lost 5 bases and J lost 2, with 9 bases in between. Germline V CDR1 and CDR2: MNHEY, SMNVEV (reference sequence). The CDR3 consists of 13 residues. CDR3 amino acids: CASSATVNYGYTF. CDR3 nucleotides: TGTGCCAGCAGTGCGACGGTCAACTATGGCTACACCTTC.